The clone carrying this T cell receptor (beta chain) has a count of ten or more. Unique molecular identifiers were affixed to discrete cDNA molecules within the library. In TCRdb, the RACE reads were re-called with MiXCR into one record per CDR3 protein. The table lists about 93,000 distinct CDR3 sequences, 8.5% of them singletons. Time point given: pre-sensitization, week 0. Stated treatment: therapeutic diphenylcyclopropenone sensitization with weekly scalp DPC. The sample is drawn from a study of human T cells and chemical hapten exposure. Across the study: An approximately 2 cm by approximately 2 cm inner upper arm patch received 2% DPC for sensitization. Patients, mostly women, had alopecia areata, alopecia totalis or alopecia universalis.

Trimming removed 3 bases from V and 5 bases from J, with 19 bases in between. This CDR3 is 15 amino acids long. The germline CDR1 and CDR2 sequences are DFQATT and SNEGSKA (reference sequence). The sample consisted of whole blood, taken in connection with sensitization to the hapten diphenylcyclopropenone (DPC). The TCR originated in a middle-aged man with alopecia areata. Some clones in this sample may be carry-over from other donors' samples. This chain links TRBV20-1 with TRBJ1-1, with D perhaps TRBD1 (6 bases). CDR3 DNA: TGCAGTGCTAGTAGGGGGACGGGGGCACCAACTGAAGCTTTCTTT. Translation gives CSASRGTGAPTEAFF.